This T cell receptor (beta chain) was documented in a study of cytomegalovirus exposure and HLA in healthy donors. Study-level points and caveats: Later analysis identified a missense DCLRE1C variant that was linked to TCR beta V- and J-gene trimming.

The study ran its PCR with 60 Vbeta and 13 Jbeta primers. Study processing details: Approximately 11 million of the 80 million or so unique TCR beta chains counted in a later analysis were shared. Profiled with immunoSEQ multiplex PCR; TCRdb holds only in-frame clones, not every one. V, J and clone size are taken as reported in that table, and D and trimming were inferred from the DNA itself. The sample gives about 160,000 clones, 70% to 90% of which show up once; about 2% is in the top ten. As regards this clone: The antigen is unknown.

What was sequenced was PBMCs. The TCR was taken from a man between 18 and 35 years old in good health and CMV-seropositive.

In DNA form, the CDR3 reads TGTGCCAGCAGCCAGGGACACAAGTCTTATGAAGCTTTCTTT. It yields the protein CASSQGHKSYEAFF. The rearrangement links TRBV7-9 to TRBJ1-1; TRBD1 is a possible D gene (6 bases). From germline, CDR1 is SEHNR and CDR2 FQNEAQ (reference sequence). The CDR3 has 14 residues. Deletions cut 5 bases from V and 7 bases from J, with 17 bases between.